These 24 T cell receptor beta chains were all obtained from the same sample, sequenced in a study of vaccination and CD4 T cells after COVID-19. Antigens of these TCRs are unknown. An Oncomine TCR Beta short-read assay was used to sequence the DNA from cultured CD4+ T cells. Using its own MiXCR run on the PCR reads, TCRdb lists one record per CDR3 protein. This sample yields around 3,900 distinct CDR3 sequences, of which around two fifths are seen a single time; around 50% belongs to the top ten. Treatment of the sample: approximately 11-day PBMC culture with coronavirus spike peptide pools or control peptides (ViraFEST assay). Sample: CD4+ T cells from blood, cultured in vitro. Every receptor here comes from a human donor who had recovered from COVID-19.

Sample share makes this clonotype large. This chain joins TRBV6-1 and TRBJ1-6; 11 positions match TRBD1. The CDR3 contains 16 residues. The V segment lost 4 bases and the J segment 5 bases; nucleotides outside the gene matches: 4. Germline values: CDR1 MNHNS, CDR2 SASEGT. CDR3 nucleotide sequence: TGTGCCAGCAGTGGGGGACAGGGGGGGCATAATTCACCCCTCCACTTT. Translation gives CASSGGQGGHNSPLHF.

The chain joins TRBV12-3 or TRBV12-4 to TRBJ1-2; no reliable D call. V lost 3 bases, J lost 7 bases, and 15 bases lay in between. The CDR3 has 14 residues. The CDR3 coding sequence is TGTGCCAGCAGTTTTGGCAGCGGGCGTATTGGCTACACCTTC. It translates to CASSFGSGRIGYTF.

The V and J genes are TRBV19 and TRBJ2-3; D gene uncertain. V was clipped by 4 bases and J by 5 bases, with 4 bases between them. The germline CDR1 and CDR2 sequences are LNHDA and SQIVND (reference sequence). This CDR3 spans 11 amino acids. The CDR3 sequence: CASSNLDTQYF. CDR3 sequence (DNA): TGTGCCAGTAGTAATCTAGATACGCAGTATTTT.

The genes are TRBV5-1 and TRBJ2-5; D ambiguous. The V gene's germline CDR1 is SGHRS and CDR2 YFSETQ. This CDR3 has 12 residues. V was trimmed by 0 bases and J by 4 bases, leaving 4 bases between them. DNA of the CDR3: TGCGCCAGCAGCTTGGAGTCAGAGACCCAGTACTTC. Translated: CASSLESETQYF.

The rearrangement joins TRBV2 to TRBJ1-6, with unresolved D. The CDR3 is made up of 18 amino acids. The V and J ends lost 0 bases and 10 bases respectively, with 22 bases between them. CDR1 is SNHLY, CDR2 FYNNEI, per germline. The CDR3 DNA is TGTGCCAGCAGTGAAGCTTCTCCCCCCGGACTGATGGACTCACCCCTCCACTTT. Its protein product is CASSEASPPGLMDSPLHF.

The chain couples TRBV11-3 to TRBJ2-5, with 7 bases lining up with TRBD2. The length of the CDR3 is 14 residues. Germline V CDR1 and CDR2: SGHNT, YENEEA. The trim removed 3 bases at V and 5 bases at J, leaving 6 bases unmatched. The CDR3 here is CASSFGGSGETQYF. The CDR3 nucleotides are TGTGCCAGCAGCTTTGGCGGGAGCGGCGAGACCCAGTACTTC.

The chain carries TRBV5-4 and TRBJ1-3, with D possibly TRBD1 on 6 matching bases. The V end was cut by 0 bases, the J end by 0 bases, with 7 bases between. The CDR3 runs to 15 residues. The germline CDR1 and CDR2 sequences are SGHNT and YYREEE (reference sequence). CDR3 amino acids: CASSLAGDSGNTIYF. CDR3 DNA: TGTGCCAGCAGCTTGGCAGGGGACTCTGGAAACACCATATATTTT.

This chain connects TRBV4-3 to TRBJ2-3; 7 bases are a match to TRBD1. This CDR3 is 16 amino acids long. Germline values: CDR1 LGHNA, CDR2 YSLEER. The V segment lost 0 bases and the J segment 6 bases; nucleotides outside the gene matches: 9. The CDR3 loop reads CASSQDAETGKDTQYF. The CDR3 region has the DNA TGCGCCAGCAGCCAAGACGCCGAGACAGGGAAGGATACGCAGTATTTT.

The V gene is TRBV2, the J gene TRBJ1-2; TRBD1 is a possible D gene (6 bases). The CDR3 consists of 13 residues. CDR1 is SNHLY, CDR2 FYNNEI, per germline. Trimming took 9 bases from V and 4 from J, leaving 15 bases between them. CDR3 sequence: CASGRGGVYGYTF. The CDR3 nucleotides read TGTGCCAGTGGTAGGGGGGGCGTCTATGGCTACACCTTC.

This clonotype counts as medium-sized. This chain connects TRBV6-5 to TRBJ1-3, with D unresolved. The CDR3 has 12 amino acids. The V end was cut by 2 bases, the J end by 8 bases, with 7 bases between. Germline V gene lookup returns CDR1 MNHEY and CDR2 SVGAGI. CDR3 bases: TGTGCCAGCAGTTACGCCCGGTACACCATATATTTT. Translating gives CASSYARYTIYF.

This chain connects TRBV20-1 to TRBJ1-1; D not resolved. Trimming took 6 bases from V and 9 from J, leaving 17 bases between them. This CDR3 is 12 amino acids long. Germline loops: CDR1 DFQATT, CDR2 SNEGSKA (reference sequence). The CDR3 DNA sequence: TGCAGTGCCTATCTTGGCAGCCAAAAAGCTTTCTTT. It is translated as CSAYLGSQKAFF.

This clonotype turned up a few times. The rearrangement uses TRBV12-3 or TRBV12-4 and TRBJ1-2; 10 nucleotides match TRBD1. The CDR3 is 15 residues long. V trimming: 5 bases; J trimming: 5 bases; junction bases outside the gene matches: 8. The CDR3 loop reads CASSLRTGGDYGYTF. The CDR3 bases are TGTGCCAGCAGTCTACGGACAGGGGGTGATTATGGCTACACCTTC.

This chain uses TRBV24-1 with TRBJ1-3, with a tentative D call TRBD1 (5 bases). This CDR3 contains 14 residues. CDR1 KGHDR and CDR2 SFDVKD come from the germline V gene. V was pared by 2 bases and J by 8 bases, with 12 bases between. The CDR3 nucleotides read TGTGCCACCAGTGATTCTTACGGAGGGGACACCATATATTTT. Its translation: CATSDSYGGDTIYF.

As regards this clonotype: A read error may produce the germline difference seen at one junction end. V gene TRBV6-2 or TRBV6-3 combines with J gene TRBJ2-5, with D maybe TRBD1 (6 bases). The CDR3 contains 16 residues. Looked up from germline, CDR1 is MNHEY and CDR2 is SVGEGT. CDR3: CAGSYSPGVIQETQYF. The CDR3 region has the DNA TGTGCCGGCAGTTACTCTCCAGGGGTAATACAAGAGACCCAGTACTTC.

This clonotype came up a few times. The rearrangement links TRBV20-1 to TRBJ2-3; D assignment may be TRBD1 or TRBD2 (5 bases each). The length of the CDR3 is 13 residues. V lost 3 bases and J 14 bases, leaving 21 bases between the germline ends. Germline CDR1 DFQATT, CDR2 SNEGSKA (reference sequence). CDR3 region: CSASRIPGPDAYF. CDR3 in DNA: TGCAGTGCTAGTCGTATACCGGGACCAGATGCGTATTTT.

V and J are TRBV5-6 and TRBJ2-3, with 8 bases identical to TRBD1. The trim removed 3 bases at V and 3 bases at J, leaving 6 bases unmatched. This CDR3 spans 15 amino acids. The germline V gene encodes CDR1 SGHDT and CDR2 YYEEEE. DNA of the CDR3: TGTGCCAGCAGCTCATTGAACAGGGGGACAGATACGCAGTATTTT. Translated, it gives CASSSLNRGTDTQYF.

This clonotype was recorded a few times. The chain links TRBV7-2 to TRBJ2-2, with a weak D call TRBD1 (5 bases). Germline lookup yields CDR1 SGHTA and CDR2 FQGNSA. Trimming pared 1 base from V and 4 bases from J, leaving 13 bases between. The CDR3 totals 16 residues. As DNA, the CDR3 is TGTGCCAGCAGCTTAGTTTTTTGGGGCCGCACCGGGGAGCTGTTTTTT. Translation: CASSLVFWGRTGELFF.

The CDR3 spells CASSEGLLVGQRMNQPQHF. As DNA, the CDR3 is TGTGCCAGCAGTGAAGGATTATTAGTGGGACAGAGAATGAATCAGCCCCAGCATTTT. V gene TRBV6-1 combines with J gene TRBJ1-5; 7 nucleotides align to TRBD1. From germline, CDR1 is MNHNS and CDR2 SASEGT. The CDR3 is 19 amino acids. The V and J ends lost 1 base and 4 bases, in that order; junction bases with no gene match: 16.

In this sample, this clonotype turned up a few times. The genes are TRBV7-9 and TRBJ2-7; TRBD1 is a possible D gene (6 bases). V gave up 0 bases and J gave up 2 bases, with 14 bases separating them. Germline V CDR1 and CDR2: SEHNR, FQNEAQ (reference sequence). This CDR3 contains 16 residues. The CDR3 region is CASSLAWDTGTYEQYF. CDR3 nucleotide sequence: TGTGCCAGCAGCTTAGCGTGGGACACGGGCACCTACGAGCAGTACTTC.

This clonotype was detected only a few times. V usage is TRBV10-3 and J usage is TRBJ1-6; 8 nucleotides line up with TRBD1. The CDR3 sequence is 15 residues long. Germline V gene sequence: CDR1 ENHRY, CDR2 SYGVKD. Trimming cost V 0 bases and J 10 bases; bases outside gene matches: 5. In nucleotides, the CDR3 is TGTGCCATCAGTGAGTCTTGGACAGGGAGCTCACCCCTCCACTTT. Protein: CAISESWTGSSPLHF.

This clonotype was recorded a few times. V is TRBV6-1 and J is TRBJ2-3; TRBD2 matches 15 bases. Germline assignment: CDR1 MNHNS and CDR2 SASEGT. This CDR3 contains 16 residues. The trim removed 7 bases at V and 3 bases at J, leaving 5 bases unmatched. CDR3 DNA: TGTGCCAGCAAGGGACTAGCGGGGGGAAGGACAGATACGCAGTATTTT. It is translated as CASKGLAGGRTDTQYF.

There are a few counts of this clonotype. This rearrangement joins TRBV20-1 to TRBJ2-5; a possible D gene is TRBD2 (6 bases). Trimming pared 1 base from V and 0 bases from J, leaving 12 bases between. Germline loops: CDR1 DFQATT, CDR2 SNEGSKA (reference sequence). This CDR3 is 15 amino acids long. CDR3 nucleotide sequence: TGCAGTGCTAGAGGGGATGGGAGGAACCAAGAGACCCAGTACTTC. This sequence encodes CSARGDGRNQETQYF.

The chain combines TRBV5-1 with TRBJ2-3, with D perhaps TRBD2 (7 bases). V lost 0 bases, J lost 2 bases, and 19 bases lay in between. Germline V gene sequence: CDR1 SGHRS, CDR2 YFSETQ. The CDR3 runs to 18 residues. CDR3 residues: CASSLEGGASRFTDTQYF. CDR3 in DNA: TGCGCCAGCAGCTTGGAGGGGGGGGCCTCCAGATTCACAGATACGCAGTATTTT.

Concerning this clonotype itself: One end of the junction does not line up with germline, which may come from a read error. V usage is TRBV6-2 or TRBV6-3 and J usage is TRBJ2-1; D call uncertain. The germline CDR1 and CDR2 sequences are MNHEY and SVGEGT. This CDR3 has 13 residues. The CDR3 spells CANSTGSFNEQFF. The CDR3 DNA is TGTGCCAACAGTACCGGAAGCTTCAATGAGCAGTTCTTC.